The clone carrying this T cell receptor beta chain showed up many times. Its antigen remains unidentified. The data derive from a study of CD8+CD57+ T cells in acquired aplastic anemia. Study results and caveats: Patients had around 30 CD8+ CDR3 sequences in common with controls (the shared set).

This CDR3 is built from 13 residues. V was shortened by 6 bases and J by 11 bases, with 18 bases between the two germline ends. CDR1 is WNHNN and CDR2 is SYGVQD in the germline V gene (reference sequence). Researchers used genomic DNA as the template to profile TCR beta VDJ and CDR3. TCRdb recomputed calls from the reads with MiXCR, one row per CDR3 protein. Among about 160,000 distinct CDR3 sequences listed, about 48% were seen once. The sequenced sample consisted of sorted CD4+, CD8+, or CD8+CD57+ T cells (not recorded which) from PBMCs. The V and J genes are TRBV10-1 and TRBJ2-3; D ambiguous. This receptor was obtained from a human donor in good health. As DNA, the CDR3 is TGCGCCAGCAGCGCCCAGGATGCGATAGGGCAGTATTTT. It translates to CASSAQDAIGQYF.